This TCR beta chain was identified during a study of CD8 T cells in Susac syndrome. Random hexamers were used to reverse transcribe an amount of roughly 0.45 to 1 ug RNA. TCRdb analysed the immunoSEQ multiplex PCR reads with MiXCR anew, one entry per CDR3 protein. Of fewer than 350,000 distinct CDR3 sequences in the sample, over 75% were seen once. The CDR3 runs to 16 residues. CDR1 and CDR2 (germline): LNHNV, YYDKDF (reference sequence). With respect to this clonotype: The junction differs from germline at one of its ends, possibly a read error.

What was sequenced was CD8+ T cells from PBMCs. This TCR was recovered from a human donor with multiple sclerosis. The chain links TRBV15 to TRBJ1-1; tentatively, D is TRBD1 (5 bases). The CDR3 spells CATSRDSSGMKTEAFF. In nucleotides, the CDR3 is TGTGCCACCAGCAGAGATTCTTCAGGGATGAAAACTGAAGCTTTCTTT.